This section outlines one T cell receptor (beta chain) sequence together with its context. The sample belongs to a study of blood T cell repertoires in COVID-19. About the study: Samples taken during acute and convalescent COVID-19 were collected in the United States, Italy and Spain. In each case, the material was cDNA or gDNA derived from T cells, B-cell-depleted T cells, or PBMCs.

In the authors' methods: Amplifying reference gene primers gave estimates of nucleated cell counts. Method: immunoSEQ multiplex PCR; TCRdb's copy keeps in-frame clones and lacks some. V and J calls and clone size are copied from that table; D and trimming were computed from the DNA. The sample has approximately 20,000 clones; over 70% are singletons. Sequencing was performed on peripheral blood. This clonotype was sampled from a human donor in a cohort sampled during active COVID-19.

This CDR3 is CSVTGTYTEAFF. The CDR3 DNA reads as TGCAGCGTCACAGGGACGTACACTGAAGCTTTCTTT. The gene calls are TRBV29-1 and TRBJ1-1; tentative D call: TRBD1 (6 bases). This CDR3 region has 12 residues. The ends were cut back, 6 bases at V and 3 bases at J, with 11 bases in the middle. Germline V gene data show CDR1 as SQVTM and CDR2 as ANQGSEA.